The 27 T cell receptor beta chains below come from one sample, sequenced in a study of blood T cell repertoires in COVID-19. Sequencing was performed with immunoSEQ multiplex PCR; in TCRdb, only in-frame clones are kept and a portion is missing. Here the sample spans 150,000 to 200,000 clones, approximately 80% being singletons. The sequenced material came from PBMCs or T cells enriched from blood (not recorded which). Receptors originate from a man aged 35-49 years who had recovered from COVID-19.

The chain couples TRBV7-9 to TRBJ1-4, with TRBD1 matching 11 bases. With 7 bases clipped from V and 7 bases from J, the junction kept 8 bases outside the gene matches. The CDR3 length is 15 residues. Germline V gene sequence: CDR1 SEHNR, CDR2 FQNEAQ (reference sequence). CDR3 DNA: TGTGCCAGCACCACCGGGGGGACAGGGGGTGAAAAACTGTTTTTT. This codes for CASTTGGTGGEKLFF.

This clone was observed a handful of times. The rearrangement links TRBV5-4 to TRBJ2-1; unclear D gene. Trimming took 0 bases from V and 8 from J, leaving 12 bases between them. The CDR3 runs 14 residues. The germline gives CDR1 SGHNT, CDR2 YYREEE (reference sequence). DNA of the CDR3: TGTGCCAGCAGCTTGGCCCCTCTCACGGATGAGCAGTTCTTC. Encoded protein: CASSLAPLTDEQFF.

This clone has a single count. The chain carries TRBV18 and TRBJ2-5; 8 bases line up with TRBD2. The ends lost 1 base at V and 4 bases at J; junction bases unmatched: 2. The CDR3 sequence is 14 residues long. Germline CDR1 and CDR2: KGHSH and LQKENI. This CDR3 is CASSPRREGETQYF. CDR3 nucleotide sequence: TGTGCCAGCTCACCACGACGGGAGGGAGAGACCCAGTACTTC.

The gene calls are TRBV5-4 and TRBJ2-3, with TRBD1 matching over 9 bases. The germline V gene has CDR1 SGHNT and CDR2 YYREEE (reference sequence). This CDR3 is built from 17 residues. The ends lost 0 bases at V and 4 bases at J; junction bases unmatched: 9. CDR3 loop: CASSLAPGTGISDTQYF. The CDR3 coding sequence is TGTGCCAGCAGCTTGGCCCCCGGGACAGGGATTTCAGATACGCAGTATTTT.

This clone was counted a single time. The rearrangement links TRBV3-1 (or the pseudogene TRBV3-2) to TRBJ1-2; D not certain. The CDR3 spans 15 residues. CDR1 LGHDT and CDR2 YNNKEL come from the germline V gene (reference sequence). V was cut by 4 bases and J by 4 bases, with 16 bases left in between. The CDR3 sequence: CASSLNEYLFYGYTF. The CDR3 bases are TGTGCCAGCAGCCTCAACGAGTACCTCTTCTATGGCTACACCTTC.

The chain recombines TRBV5-4 with TRBJ2-5; TRBD1 matches 9 bases. Germline CDR1 SGHNT, CDR2 YYREEE (reference sequence). The CDR3 is 15 amino acids. The ends lost 5 bases at V and 2 bases at J; junction bases unmatched: 7. The CDR3 region has the DNA TGTGCCAGCAGTTCCACCGGGACAGGGCAAGAGACCCAGTACTTC. It yields the protein CASSSTGTGQETQYF.

The chain combines TRBV6-6 with TRBJ1-5; 9 positions match TRBD1. The length of the CDR3 is 14 residues. Germline CDR1 MNHNY, CDR2 SVGAGI (reference sequence). Germline trimming cut 6 bases from V and 2 bases from J; bases unmatched to any gene: 2. This CDR3 is CASSGQGRNQPQHF. Written as DNA, the CDR3 is TGTGCCAGCAGCGGACAGGGGCGCAATCAGCCCCAGCATTTT.

The chain joins TRBV25-1 to TRBJ1-2, with TRBD1 matching 7 bases. The junction had 10 bases not matched to a gene; V was cut back by 3 bases and J by 0 bases. The CDR3 contains 17 residues. Per germline, CDR1 MGHDK and CDR2 SYGVNS. The CDR3 here is CASSDDRARGANYGYTF. In nucleotides, the CDR3 is TGTGCCAGCAGTGACGACAGGGCCCGGGGAGCTAACTATGGCTACACCTTC.

DNA for the CDR3: TGCGCCAGCAGCAGCCGGGACACCCTGTCTGGGGCCAACGTCCTGACTTTC. Protein: CASSSRDTLSGANVLTF. The chain links TRBV5-1 to TRBJ2-6; D possibly corresponds to TRBD1 (6 bases). Per the germline V gene, CDR1 is SGHRS and CDR2 is YFSETQ. V lost 4 bases to trimming and J lost 1 base, with 15 bases between them. This CDR3 has 17 amino acids.

The chain is built from TRBV5-1 and TRBJ2-3; tentatively, D is TRBD2 (6 bases). This CDR3 has 16 residues. V lost 6 bases to trimming and J lost 4 bases, with 21 bases between them. Germline values: CDR1 SGHRS, CDR2 YFSETQ. The CDR3 DNA is TGCGCCAGCACCCGCGGAGGGGTACTCACGGCAGATACGCAGTATTTT. Translating gives CASTRGGVLTADTQYF.

This clone was recorded a few times. This rearrangement joins TRBV5-1 to TRBJ2-6; D perhaps matches TRBD1 (5 bases). V lost 4 bases and J 0 bases, leaving 14 bases between the germline ends. The germline CDR1 and CDR2 sequences are SGHRS and YFSETQ. The CDR3 is 17 amino acids. CDR3 coding DNA: TGCGCCAGCAGCATCAGGGATTCAACCTCTGGGGCCAACGTCCTGACTTTC. The encoded protein is CASSIRDSTSGANVLTF.

The chain is built from TRBV7-6 and TRBJ1-3; a possible D gene is TRBD1 (6 bases). The CDR3 has 19 amino acids. Germline assignment: CDR1 SGHVS and CDR2 FNYEAQ. Trimming removed 4 bases at V and 4 bases at J, with 26 bases between. DNA for the CDR3: TGTGCCAGCAGCTCGGGGGGGCTTGGGTCTTCACCCCCCGGAAACACCATATATTTT. Amino acids: CASSSGGLGSSPPGNTIYF.

The CDR3 is CASSKPGQGGSGYTF. The CDR3 DNA reads as TGTGCCAGCAGTAAGCCGGGACAGGGGGGGAGCGGCTACACCTTC. V is TRBV6-5 and J is TRBJ1-2; 11 bases agree with TRBD1. Germline V gene data show CDR1 as MNHEY and CDR2 as SVGAGI. Trimming cost V 5 bases and J 8 bases; bases outside gene matches: 10. The CDR3 is 15 residues long.

The chain links TRBV28 to TRBJ1-5, with 9 bases lining up with TRBD1. J lost 2 bases, V lost 6 bases, and 5 bases had no gene match. Germline values: CDR1 MDHEN, CDR2 SYDVKM. This CDR3 spans 15 amino acids. CDR3 in amino acids: CASSERTGGNQPQHF. In DNA, the CDR3 is TGTGCCAGCAGCGAAAGGACAGGGGGCAATCAGCCCCAGCATTTT.

The chain joins TRBV11-2 to TRBJ1-2, with 9 bases matching TRBD1. CDR3 length: 15 residues. V gave up 5 bases and J gave up 4 bases; unmatched junction bases: 8. The germline CDR1 and CDR2 sequences are SGHAT and FQNNGV. CDR3 bases: TGTGCCAGCAGCCCCGGACAGGGGACCTTCTATGGCTACACCTTC. Residues: CASSPGQGTFYGYTF.

This clone was recorded only once. The chain combines TRBV29-1 with TRBJ2-2; tentative D call: TRBD2 (5 bases). The germline V gene has CDR1 SQVTM and CDR2 ANQGSEA. Trimming left V 3 bases short and J 0 bases short, with 8 bases between. The CDR3 extends over 14 amino acids. The CDR3 nucleotides read TGCAGCGTTGAGACGGGGTCGAACACCGGGGAGCTGTTTTTT. This sequence encodes CSVETGSNTGELFF.

V is TRBV10-3 and J is TRBJ1-4, with TRBD1 matching over 7 bases. The junction had 5 bases not matched to a gene; V was cut back by 4 bases and J by 6 bases. The CDR3 length is 14 residues. Looked up from germline, CDR1 is ENHRY and CDR2 is SYGVKD. The CDR3 reads CAISARQGDEKLFF. In DNA, the CDR3 is TGTGCCATCAGTGCAAGACAGGGTGATGAAAAACTGTTTTTT.

The chain couples TRBV5-1 to TRBJ1-5; 9 positions match TRBD1. Trimming cost V 4 bases and J 9 bases; bases outside gene matches: 11. The CDR3 consists of 15 residues. The V gene's germline CDR1 is SGHRS and CDR2 YFSETQ. CDR3 residues: CASSQGQGAGGPQHF. CDR3 DNA: TGCGCCAGCAGCCAGGGACAGGGCGCCGGGGGGCCCCAGCATTTT.

The chain combines TRBV30 with TRBJ1-5; a weak D match, TRBD1 (6 bases). Trimming removed 1 base at V and 16 bases at J, with 20 bases between. The V gene's germline CDR1 is GTSNPN and CDR2 SVGIG (reference sequence). CDR3 length: 13 residues. The CDR3 here is CAWSGKGVGVGHF. The CDR3 DNA sequence: TGTGCCTGGAGTGGGAAGGGGGTCGGGGTTGGACATTTT. The entire variable domain, with the rest obtained from reference TRBV30 and TRBJ1-5, is as follows: SQTIHQWPATLVQPVGSPLSLECTVEGTSNPNLYWYRQAAGRGLQLLFYSVGIGQISSEVPQNLSASRPQDRQFILSSKKLLLSDSGFYLCAWSGKGVGVGHFGDGTRLSIL.

The table lists this clone with many counts. The rearrangement links TRBV6-1 to TRBJ2-3; D ambiguous. Between the trimmed V and J ends, which lost 1 base and 4 bases, there was a span of 6 bases. The CDR3 length is 13 residues. The germline CDR1 and CDR2 sequences are MNHNS and SASEGT. CDR3 bases: TGTGCCAGCAGTGAAGGGAGACCAGATACGCAGTATTTT. This codes for CASSEGRPDTQYF.

The chain combines TRBV11-2 with TRBJ1-6; D unresolved. The CDR3 length is 14 residues. Germline CDR1 reads SGHAT; CDR2 reads FQNNGV. V was clipped by 2 bases and J by 3 bases, with 5 bases between them. In DNA form, the CDR3 reads TGTGCCAGCAGCTTACGGGACTATAATTCACCCCTCCACTTT. This encodes CASSLRDYNSPLHF.

This sequence joins TRBV15 and TRBJ1-5; 8 bases are shared with TRBD1. This CDR3 comprises 17 residues. With 8 bases clipped from V and 1 base from J, the junction kept 13 bases outside the gene matches. Germline V gene data show CDR1 as LNHNV and CDR2 as YYDKDF (reference sequence). In DNA form, the CDR3 reads TGTGCCACCGAACCAGGGGGCCCTAGGGAGAGCAATCAGCCCCAGCATTTT. As protein: CATEPGGPRESNQPQHF.

Of note for this clone: Its ends do not fully match the called genes, so a read error is possible. CDR3 in DNA: TGTGCCGGCAGCCGACAGGGAGATTCACCCCTCCACTTT. It encodes CAGSRQGDSPLHF. This chain joins TRBV3-1 (or the pseudogene TRBV3-2) and TRBJ1-6; 7 bases map to TRBD1. Germline values: CDR1 LGHDT, CDR2 YNNKEL (reference sequence). This CDR3 is 13 amino acids long.

The rearrangement joins TRBV5-1 to TRBJ1-5, with 10 positions matching TRBD1. Germline V gives CDR1 SGHRS, CDR2 YFSETQ. This CDR3 is 18 amino acids long. Trimming cost V 0 bases and J 6 bases; bases outside gene matches: 12. The CDR3 here is CASSLDPSDRGLRQPQHF. Written as DNA, the CDR3 is TGCGCCAGCAGCTTGGACCCCTCTGACAGGGGGCTTCGTCAGCCCCAGCATTTT.

This clone has just one count. The chain is built from TRBV10-3 and TRBJ2-7; D may be TRBD1 (6 bases). From germline, CDR1 is ENHRY and CDR2 SYGVKD. This CDR3 is 15 amino acids long. V dropped 6 bases and J dropped 3 bases, with 18 bases sitting between them. CDR3 in amino acids: CAIRSTGQSHYEQYF. In DNA, the CDR3 is TGTGCCATCAGATCAACGGGACAAAGTCACTACGAGCAGTACTTC.

The chain recombines TRBV5-1 with TRBJ2-2; 8 nucleotides line up with TRBD2. Germline CDR1 SGHRS, CDR2 YFSETQ. The CDR3 loop spans 15 amino acids. With V trimmed by 7 bases and J by 0 bases, 5 bases remained unmatched. CDR3 coding DNA: TGCGCCAGCTCCCGGGAGGGCGCGAACACCGGGGAGCTGTTTTTT. Amino acids: CASSREGANTGELFF.

This clone has more than one count but fewer than ten. V gene TRBV19 combines with J gene TRBJ1-3, with 7 positions matching TRBD1. This CDR3 comprises 17 residues. The junction had 9 bases not matched to a gene; V was cut back by 4 bases and J by 0 bases. The germline CDR1 and CDR2 sequences are LNHDA and SQIVND (reference sequence). The CDR3 reads CASSTGQPPFSGNTIYF. The CDR3 nucleotides are TGTGCCAGTAGTACGGGACAGCCCCCTTTCTCTGGAAACACCATATATTTT.